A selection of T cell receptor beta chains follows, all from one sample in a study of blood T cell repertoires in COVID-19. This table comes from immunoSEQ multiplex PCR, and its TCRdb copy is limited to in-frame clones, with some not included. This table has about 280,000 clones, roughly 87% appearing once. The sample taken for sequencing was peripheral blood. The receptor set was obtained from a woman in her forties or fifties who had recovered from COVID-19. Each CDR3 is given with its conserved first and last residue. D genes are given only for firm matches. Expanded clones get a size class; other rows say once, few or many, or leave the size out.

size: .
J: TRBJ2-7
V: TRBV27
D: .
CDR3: CASSHVGTRGYEQYF

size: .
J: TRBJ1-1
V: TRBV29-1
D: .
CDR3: CSVPPGRECEAFF

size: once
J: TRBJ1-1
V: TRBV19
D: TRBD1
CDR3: CARKDRKDAEAFF

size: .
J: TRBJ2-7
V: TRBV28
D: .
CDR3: CASSFSLYEQYF

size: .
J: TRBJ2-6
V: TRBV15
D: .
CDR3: CATSRDKRDNGHQGANVLTF

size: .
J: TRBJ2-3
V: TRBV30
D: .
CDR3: CAWSAGTGGGTDTQYF

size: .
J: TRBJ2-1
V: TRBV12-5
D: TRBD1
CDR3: CASGLVLWGLGQGPLHEQFF

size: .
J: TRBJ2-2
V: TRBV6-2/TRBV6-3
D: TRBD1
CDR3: CASSYRGGGNTGELFF

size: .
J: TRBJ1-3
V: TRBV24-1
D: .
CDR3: CATSDPEGASGNTIYF

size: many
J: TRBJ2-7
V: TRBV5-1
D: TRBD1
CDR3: CASSLFETGVREQYF

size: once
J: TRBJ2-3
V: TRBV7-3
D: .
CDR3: CASGLRGPTDTQYF

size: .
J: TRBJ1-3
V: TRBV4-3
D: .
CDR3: CASSQGPGLIDGNTIYF

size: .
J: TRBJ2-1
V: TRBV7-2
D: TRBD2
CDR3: CASIGTSQREQFF

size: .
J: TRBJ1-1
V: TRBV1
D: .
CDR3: CTSSQGCVPADMNTEAFF

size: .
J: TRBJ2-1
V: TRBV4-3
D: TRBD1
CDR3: CASSQERLGTGGVPYNEQFF

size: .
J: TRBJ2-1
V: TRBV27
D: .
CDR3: CASSSWKTRTYNEQFF

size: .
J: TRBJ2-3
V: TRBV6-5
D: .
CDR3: CASSYSLTDTQYF

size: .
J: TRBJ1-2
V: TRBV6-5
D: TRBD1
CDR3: CASSYTDRGGYTF

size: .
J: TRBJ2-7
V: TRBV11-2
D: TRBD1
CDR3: CASRGWTGASYEQYF

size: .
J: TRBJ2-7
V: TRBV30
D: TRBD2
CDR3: CAWSPSGSLYF

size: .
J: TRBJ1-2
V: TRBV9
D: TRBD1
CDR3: CASSVIGQGYGYTF

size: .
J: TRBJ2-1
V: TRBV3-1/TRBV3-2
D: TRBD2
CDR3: CASSQPGPGAGGGEQFF

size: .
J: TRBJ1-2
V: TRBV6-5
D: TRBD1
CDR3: CASRGTVYGYTF

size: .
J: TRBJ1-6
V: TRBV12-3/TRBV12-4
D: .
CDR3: CASSFLGGSPLHF

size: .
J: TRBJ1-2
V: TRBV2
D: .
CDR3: CASSRGTTYGYTF

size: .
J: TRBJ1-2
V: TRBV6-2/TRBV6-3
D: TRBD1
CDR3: CASRPTGGTGYTF

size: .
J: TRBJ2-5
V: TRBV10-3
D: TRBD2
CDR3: CAISDPSGISETQYF